This entry concerns a single T cell receptor (beta chain). Its matching antigen is unknown. The limits of the CDR3 on the DNA are not certain, so only TCRdb's listed CDR3 is given. The same CDR3 can be traced to other DNA sequences in this sample. The source of the sample is a study of Ad26.COV2.S vaccination and SARS-CoV-2 variants. Study-level background: Ad26.COV2.S given intramuscularly, once or twice 56 days apart.

Study outcomes and limitations: People who got the vaccine had more spike-specific TCR breadth than people who got placebo.

Clones were read by immunoSEQ multiplex PCR, and TCRdb kept only the in-frame ones, dropping some. The sample has hundreds of thousands of clones; about nine tenths are singletons. The germline V gene has CDR1 MNHEY and CDR2 SVGAGI. The CDR3 totals 12 residues, both ends included. Treatment meaning: around 19 received Ad26.COV2.S at low or high dose, single or two shots; five or six received placebo; per-sample allocation not given. Sampling was performed 63 days after the first vaccine or placebo injection. The chain joins TRBV6-5 to TRBJ1-2. The clonotype comes from a person between 18 and 65 years old who received the Ad26.COV2.S COVID-19 vaccine or a placebo. Sequenced material: peripheral blood, taken in a trial of Ad26.COV2.S vaccine versus placebo. The CDR3 loop reads CASSTSGYGYTF.